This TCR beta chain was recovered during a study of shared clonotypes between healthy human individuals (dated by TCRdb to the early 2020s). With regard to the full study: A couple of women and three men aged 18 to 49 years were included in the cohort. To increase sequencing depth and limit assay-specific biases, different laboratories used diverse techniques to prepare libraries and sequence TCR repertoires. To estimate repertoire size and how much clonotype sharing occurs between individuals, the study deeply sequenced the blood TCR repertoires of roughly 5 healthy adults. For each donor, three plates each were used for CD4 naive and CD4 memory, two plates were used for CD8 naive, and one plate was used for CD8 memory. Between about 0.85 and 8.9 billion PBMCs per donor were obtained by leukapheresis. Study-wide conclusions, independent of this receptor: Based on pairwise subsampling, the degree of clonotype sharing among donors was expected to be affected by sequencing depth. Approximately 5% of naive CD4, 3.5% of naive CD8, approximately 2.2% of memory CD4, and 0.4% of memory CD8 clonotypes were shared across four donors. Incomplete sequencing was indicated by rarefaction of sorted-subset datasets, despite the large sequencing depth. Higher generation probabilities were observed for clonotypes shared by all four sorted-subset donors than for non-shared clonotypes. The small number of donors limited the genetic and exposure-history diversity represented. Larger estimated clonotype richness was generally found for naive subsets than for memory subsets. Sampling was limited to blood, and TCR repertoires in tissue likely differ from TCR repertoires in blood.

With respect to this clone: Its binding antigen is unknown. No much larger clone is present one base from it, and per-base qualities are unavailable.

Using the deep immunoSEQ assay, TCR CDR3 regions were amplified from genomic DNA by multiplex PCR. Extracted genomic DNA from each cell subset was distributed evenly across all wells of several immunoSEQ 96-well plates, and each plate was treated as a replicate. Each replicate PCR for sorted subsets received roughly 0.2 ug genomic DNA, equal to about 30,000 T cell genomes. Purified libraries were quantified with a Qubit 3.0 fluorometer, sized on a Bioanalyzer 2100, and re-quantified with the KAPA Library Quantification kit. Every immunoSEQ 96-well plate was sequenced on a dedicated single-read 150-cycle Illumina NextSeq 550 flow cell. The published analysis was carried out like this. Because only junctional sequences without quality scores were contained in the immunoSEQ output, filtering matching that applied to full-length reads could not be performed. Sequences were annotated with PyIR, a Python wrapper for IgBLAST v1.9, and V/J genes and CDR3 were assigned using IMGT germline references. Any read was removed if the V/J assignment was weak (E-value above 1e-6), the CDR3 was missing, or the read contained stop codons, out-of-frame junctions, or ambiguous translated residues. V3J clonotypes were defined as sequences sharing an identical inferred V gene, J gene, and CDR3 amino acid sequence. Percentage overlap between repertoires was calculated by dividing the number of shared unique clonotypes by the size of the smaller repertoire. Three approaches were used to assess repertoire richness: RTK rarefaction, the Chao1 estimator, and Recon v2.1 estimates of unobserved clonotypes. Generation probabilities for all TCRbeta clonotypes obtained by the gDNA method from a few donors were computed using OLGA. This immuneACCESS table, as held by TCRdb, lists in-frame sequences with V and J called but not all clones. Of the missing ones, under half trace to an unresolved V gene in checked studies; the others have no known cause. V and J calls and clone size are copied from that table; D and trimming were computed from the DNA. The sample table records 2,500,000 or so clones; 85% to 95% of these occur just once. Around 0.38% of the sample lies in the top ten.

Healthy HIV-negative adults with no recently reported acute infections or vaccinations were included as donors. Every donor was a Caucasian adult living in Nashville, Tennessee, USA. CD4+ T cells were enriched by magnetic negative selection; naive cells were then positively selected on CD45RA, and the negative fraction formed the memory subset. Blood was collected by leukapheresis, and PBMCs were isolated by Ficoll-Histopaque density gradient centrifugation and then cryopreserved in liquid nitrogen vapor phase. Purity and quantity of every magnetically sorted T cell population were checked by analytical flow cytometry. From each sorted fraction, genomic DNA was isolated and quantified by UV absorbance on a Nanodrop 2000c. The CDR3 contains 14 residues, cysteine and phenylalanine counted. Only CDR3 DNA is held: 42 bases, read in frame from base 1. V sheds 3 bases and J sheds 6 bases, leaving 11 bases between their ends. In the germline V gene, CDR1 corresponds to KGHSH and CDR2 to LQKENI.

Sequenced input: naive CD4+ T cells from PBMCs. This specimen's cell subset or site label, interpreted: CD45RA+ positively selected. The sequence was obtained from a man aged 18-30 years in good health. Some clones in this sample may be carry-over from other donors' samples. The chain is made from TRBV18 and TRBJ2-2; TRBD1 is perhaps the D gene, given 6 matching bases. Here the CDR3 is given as CASSPGTRAGELFF. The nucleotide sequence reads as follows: TGTGCCAGCTCACCCGGGACACGCGCCGGGGAGCTGTTTTTT.